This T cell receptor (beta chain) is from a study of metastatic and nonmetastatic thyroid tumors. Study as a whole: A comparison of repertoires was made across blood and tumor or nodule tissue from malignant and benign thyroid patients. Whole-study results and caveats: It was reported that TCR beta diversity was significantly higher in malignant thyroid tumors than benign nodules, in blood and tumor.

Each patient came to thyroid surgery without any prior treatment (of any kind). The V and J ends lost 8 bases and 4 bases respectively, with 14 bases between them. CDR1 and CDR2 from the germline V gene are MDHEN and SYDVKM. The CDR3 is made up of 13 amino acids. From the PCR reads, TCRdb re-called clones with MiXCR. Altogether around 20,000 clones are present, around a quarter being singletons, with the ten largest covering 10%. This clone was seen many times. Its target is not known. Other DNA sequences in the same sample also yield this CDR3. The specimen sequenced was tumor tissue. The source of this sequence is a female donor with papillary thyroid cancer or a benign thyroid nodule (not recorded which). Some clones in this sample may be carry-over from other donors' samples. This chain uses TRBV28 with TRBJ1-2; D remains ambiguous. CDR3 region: CASGTTSSYGYTF. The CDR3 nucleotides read TGTGCCAGCGGTACGACCTCCAGCTATGGCTACACCTTC.